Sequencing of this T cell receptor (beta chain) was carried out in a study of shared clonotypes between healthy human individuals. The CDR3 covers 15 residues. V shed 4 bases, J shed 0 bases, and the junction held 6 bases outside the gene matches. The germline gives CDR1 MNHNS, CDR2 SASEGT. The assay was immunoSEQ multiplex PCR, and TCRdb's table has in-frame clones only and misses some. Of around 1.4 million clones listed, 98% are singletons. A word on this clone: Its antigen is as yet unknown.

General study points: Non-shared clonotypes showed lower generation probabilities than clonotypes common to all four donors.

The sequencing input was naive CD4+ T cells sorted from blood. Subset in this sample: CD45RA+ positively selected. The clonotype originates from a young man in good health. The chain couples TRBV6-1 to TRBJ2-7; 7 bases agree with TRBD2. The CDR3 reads CASSVSSGISYEQYF. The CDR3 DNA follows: TGTGCCAGCAGTGTATCCAGCGGGATCTCCTACGAGCAGTACTTC.